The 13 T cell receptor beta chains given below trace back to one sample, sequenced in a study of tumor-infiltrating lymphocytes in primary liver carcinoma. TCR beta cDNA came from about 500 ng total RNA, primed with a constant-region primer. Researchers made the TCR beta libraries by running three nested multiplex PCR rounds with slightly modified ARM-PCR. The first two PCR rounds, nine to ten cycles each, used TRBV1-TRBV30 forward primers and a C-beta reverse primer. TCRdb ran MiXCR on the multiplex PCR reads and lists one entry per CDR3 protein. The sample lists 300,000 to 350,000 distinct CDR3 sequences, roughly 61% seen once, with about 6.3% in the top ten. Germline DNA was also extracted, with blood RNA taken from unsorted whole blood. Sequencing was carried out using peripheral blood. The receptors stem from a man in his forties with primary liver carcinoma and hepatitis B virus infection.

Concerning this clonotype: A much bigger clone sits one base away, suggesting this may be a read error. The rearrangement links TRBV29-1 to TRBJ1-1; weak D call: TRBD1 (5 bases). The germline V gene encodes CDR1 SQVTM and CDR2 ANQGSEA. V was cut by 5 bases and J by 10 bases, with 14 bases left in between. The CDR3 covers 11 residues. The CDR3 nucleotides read TGCAGCGTTTTAGGGGCTGATGTAGCTTTCTTT. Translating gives CSVLGADVAFF.

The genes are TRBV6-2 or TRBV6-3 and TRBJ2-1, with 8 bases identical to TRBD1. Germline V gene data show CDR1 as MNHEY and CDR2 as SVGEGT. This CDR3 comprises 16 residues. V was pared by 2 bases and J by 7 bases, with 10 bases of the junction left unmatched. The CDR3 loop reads CASSYARWQGANEQFF. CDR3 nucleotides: TGTGCCAGCAGTTACGCCAGGTGGCAGGGGGCTAATGAGCAGTTCTTC.

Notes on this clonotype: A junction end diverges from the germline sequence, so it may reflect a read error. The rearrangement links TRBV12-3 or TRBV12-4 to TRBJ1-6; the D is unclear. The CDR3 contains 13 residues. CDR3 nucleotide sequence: TGTGTCAGCACCAACCCGGGAAATTCACCCCTCCACTTT. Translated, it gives CVSTNPGNSPLHF.

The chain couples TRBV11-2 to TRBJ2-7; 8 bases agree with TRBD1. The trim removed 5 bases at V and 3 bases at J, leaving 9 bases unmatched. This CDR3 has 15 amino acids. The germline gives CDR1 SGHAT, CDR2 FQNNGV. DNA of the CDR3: TGTGCCAGCAGCATAGGGACAGGCCGAATCTACGAGCAGTACTTC. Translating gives CASSIGTGRIYEQYF.

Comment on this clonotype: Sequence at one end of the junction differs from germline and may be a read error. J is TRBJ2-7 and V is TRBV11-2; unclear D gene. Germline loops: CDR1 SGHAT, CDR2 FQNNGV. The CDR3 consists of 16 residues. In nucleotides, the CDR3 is TGTGCCAGCAGCTTAGATATTGTAGCCGGTGCCTACGAGCACTACTTC. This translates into CASSLDIVAGAYEHYF.

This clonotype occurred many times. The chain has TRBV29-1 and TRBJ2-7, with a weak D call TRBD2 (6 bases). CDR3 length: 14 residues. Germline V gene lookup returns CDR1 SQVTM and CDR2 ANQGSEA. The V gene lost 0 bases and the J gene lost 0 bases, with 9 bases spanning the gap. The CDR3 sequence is CSVEDVAASYEQYF. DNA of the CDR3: TGCAGCGTTGAAGATGTAGCGGCCTCCTACGAGCAGTACTTC.

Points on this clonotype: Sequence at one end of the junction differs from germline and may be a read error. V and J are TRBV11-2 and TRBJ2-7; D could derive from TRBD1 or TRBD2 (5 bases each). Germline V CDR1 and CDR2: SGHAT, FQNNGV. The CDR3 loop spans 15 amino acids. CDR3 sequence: CANSLGRGRIYEQYF. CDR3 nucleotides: TGTGCCAACAGCTTAGGAAGGGGACGAATCTACGAGCAGTACTTC.

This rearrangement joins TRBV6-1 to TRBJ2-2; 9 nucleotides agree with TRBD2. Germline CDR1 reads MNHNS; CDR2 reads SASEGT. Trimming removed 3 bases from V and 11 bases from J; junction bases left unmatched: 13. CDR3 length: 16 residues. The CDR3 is CASSDLLAGVFEELFF. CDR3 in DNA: TGTGCCAGCAGTGACCTACTAGCGGGCGTTTTCGAAGAGCTGTTTTTT.

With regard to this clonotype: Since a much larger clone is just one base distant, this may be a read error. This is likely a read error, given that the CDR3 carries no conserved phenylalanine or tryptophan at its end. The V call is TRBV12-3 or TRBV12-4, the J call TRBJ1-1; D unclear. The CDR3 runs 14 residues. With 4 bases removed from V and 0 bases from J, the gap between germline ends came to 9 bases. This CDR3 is CASSSRRLNTEAFC. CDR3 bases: TGTGCCAGCAGTTCCCGACGGTTGAACACTGAAGCTTTCTGT.

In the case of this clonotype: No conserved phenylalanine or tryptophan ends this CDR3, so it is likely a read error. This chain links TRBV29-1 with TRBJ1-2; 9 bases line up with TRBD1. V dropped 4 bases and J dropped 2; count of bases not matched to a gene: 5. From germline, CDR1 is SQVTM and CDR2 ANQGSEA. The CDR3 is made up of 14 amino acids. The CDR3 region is CSVVTGGANYGYTY. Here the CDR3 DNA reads TGCAGCGTTGTCACAGGGGGCGCAAACTATGGCTACACCTAC.

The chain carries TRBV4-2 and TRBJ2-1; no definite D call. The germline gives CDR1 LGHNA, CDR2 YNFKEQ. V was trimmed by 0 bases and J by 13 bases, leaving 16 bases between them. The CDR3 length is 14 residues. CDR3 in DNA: TGTGCCAGCAGCCAAGAGGTTGGCCAAGAGACCCAGTTCTTC. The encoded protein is CASSQEVGQETQFF.

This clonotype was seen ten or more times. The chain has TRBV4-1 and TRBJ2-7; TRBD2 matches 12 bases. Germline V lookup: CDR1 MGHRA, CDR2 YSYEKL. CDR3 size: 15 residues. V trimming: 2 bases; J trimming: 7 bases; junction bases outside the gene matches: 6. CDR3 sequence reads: CASSQRLAGAFEQYF. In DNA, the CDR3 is TGCGCCAGCAGCCAAAGACTAGCGGGAGCATTTGAGCAGTACTTC.

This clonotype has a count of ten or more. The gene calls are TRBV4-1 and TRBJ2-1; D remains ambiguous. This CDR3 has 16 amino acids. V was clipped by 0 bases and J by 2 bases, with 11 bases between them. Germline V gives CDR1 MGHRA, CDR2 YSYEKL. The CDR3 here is CASSQDIELPYNEQFF. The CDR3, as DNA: TGCGCCAGCAGCCAAGATATCGAGCTCCCCTACAATGAGCAGTTCTTC.